Shown below are 26 T cell receptor beta chains from a single sample sequenced in a study of regulatory T cells in long-lasting Graves disease. Time point in this sample: newly diagnosed GD, antithyroid drugs for less than 3 months. Extracted PBMC RNA gave rise to the TCR library. Sequencing libraries for TCR beta were prepared with iRepertoire HTBI primers and Arm-PCR of CDR3 regions. Each CDR3 protein is one row after TCRdb ran MiXCR on the multiplex PCR reads. The sample includes fewer than 350,000 distinct CDR3 sequences, under 20% of them seen just once. The source was peripheral blood mononuclear cells (PBMCs), collected at new diagnosis, from a patient treated with antithyroid drugs. Receptors were obtained from a female donor with Graves disease.

This clonotype has at least ten counts. The V call is TRBV20-1, the J call TRBJ2-3, with 8 bases aligning to TRBD1. The germline V gene has CDR1 DFQATT and CDR2 SNEGSKA (reference sequence). V gave up 3 bases and J gave up 1 base; unmatched junction bases: 3. The CDR3 length is 14 residues. The CDR3 DNA reads as TGCAGTGCTAGTTTGGACAGGGGCACAGATACGCAGTATTTT. Residues: CSASLDRGTDTQYF.

This clonotype was observed a handful of times. The genes are TRBV19 and TRBJ2-3, with 10 nucleotides matching TRBD2. With V trimmed by 3 bases and J by 5 bases, 11 bases remained unmatched. CDR1 is LNHDA and CDR2 is SQIVND in the germline V gene (reference sequence). The CDR3 consists of 17 residues. CDR3 DNA: TGTGCCAGTAGTATTCGGGGACCTAGCGGGAGCGGAGATACGCAGTATTTT. It translates to CASSIRGPSGSGDTQYF.

The V and J genes are TRBV30 and TRBJ1-1; D uncertain. Germline CDR1 and CDR2: GTSNPN and SVGIG (reference sequence). The length of the CDR3 is 15 residues. With 0 bases removed from V and 1 base from J, the gap between germline ends came to 12 bases. CDR3 DNA: TGTGCCTGGAGTGTAGGGCCTTCATCGAACACTGAAGCTTTCTTT. As protein: CAWSVGPSSNTEAFF.

In regard to this clonotype: This likely reflects a read error, since a far larger clone is one base away. V and J are TRBV11-3 and TRBJ2-1; a possible D gene is TRBD1 (5 bases). This CDR3 region has 17 residues. Trimming took off 5 bases at V and 0 bases at J, with 17 bases between the two ends. Germline loops: CDR1 SGHNT, CDR2 YENEEA. CDR3 in amino acids: CASSNRIARGSYNEQFF. DNA for the CDR3: TGTGCCAGCAGCAACCGGATTGCTAGGGGCTCCTACAATGAGCAGTTCTTC. Full variable domain (missing parts from reference TRBV11-3 and TRBJ2-1): EAGVVQSPRYKIIEKKQPVAFWCNPISGHNTLYWYLQNLGQGPELLIRYENEEAVDDSQLPKDRFSAERLKGVDSTLKIQPAELGDSAVYLCASSNRIARGSYNEQFFGPGTRLTVL.

The V call is TRBV2, the J call TRBJ2-5; 8 bases are shared with TRBD1. Germline CDR1 reads SNHLY; CDR2 reads FYNNEI. There are 16 residues in the CDR3. V lost 4 bases, J lost 4 bases, and 11 bases stayed unmatched. The CDR3: CASSGTGSGETETQYF. The CDR3 DNA is TGTGCCAGCAGTGGGACAGGGTCAGGGGAGACAGAGACCCAGTACTTC.

The chain has TRBV20-1 and TRBJ2-3, with 10 bases lining up with TRBD2. This CDR3 contains 15 residues. CDR1 is DFQATT and CDR2 is SNEGSKA in the germline V gene (reference sequence). The V and J ends lost 6 bases and 4 bases, in that order; junction bases with no gene match: 10. The CDR3 DNA sequence: TGCAGTGCCATGGGCCTAGCGGGAGACTCAGATACGCAGTATTTT. Its protein product is CSAMGLAGDSDTQYF.

This rearrangement joins TRBV6-9 to TRBJ1-3; weak D call: TRBD1 (6 bases). The length of the CDR3 is 15 residues. CDR1 MNHGY and CDR2 SVAAGI come from the germline V gene. V was shortened by 4 bases and J by 1 base, with 11 bases between the two germline ends. CDR3 residues: CASSSRGRSGNTIYF. In DNA form, the CDR3 reads TGTGCCAGCAGTTCCCGGGGGCGGTCTGGAAACACCATATATTTT.

Ten or more counts support this clonotype. The gene calls are TRBV6-5 and TRBJ1-5; the D is unclear. Trimming removed 0 bases from V and 6 bases from J, with 9 bases in between. The CDR3 totals 14 residues. CDR1 MNHEY and CDR2 SVGAGI come from the germline V gene. CDR3 nucleotide sequence: TGTGCCAGCAGTTACTCAGGGTATAGTCAGCCCCAGCATTTT. Translated, it gives CASSYSGYSQPQHF.

This clonotype has a count of ten or more. The chain employs TRBV27 and TRBJ2-7, with D possibly TRBD2 on 6 matching bases. Trimming removed 2 bases from V and 4 bases from J, with 15 bases in between. The CDR3 is made up of 15 amino acids. CDR1 is MNHEY, CDR2 SMNVEV, per germline (reference sequence). In DNA form, the CDR3 reads TGTGCCAGCAGTTTAGCCGGGAGCCTTGTGTACGAGCAGTACTTC. This sequence encodes CASSLAGSLVYEQYF.

The V and J genes are TRBV2 and TRBJ1-2; D gene ambiguous. The CDR3 runs 11 residues. Trimming pared 7 bases from V and 2 bases from J, leaving 5 bases between. Germline lookup yields CDR1 SNHLY and CDR2 FYNNEI. The CDR3 loop is CASMPNYGYTF. CDR3 coding DNA: TGTGCCAGCATGCCAAACTATGGCTACACCTTC. Supplemented by reference TRBV2 and TRBJ1-2, the full variable domain reads EPEVTQTPSHQVTQMGQEVILRCVPISNHLYFYWYRQILGQKVEFLVSFYNNEISEKSEIFDDQFSVERPDGSNFTLKIRSTKLEDSAMYFCASMPNYGYTFGSGTRLTVV.

This clonotype has at least ten counts. The chain carries TRBV6-1 and TRBJ1-1, with a weak D call TRBD1 (5 bases). V shed 1 base and J shed 2 bases, with 17 bases lying between them. The CDR3 covers 17 residues. The germline V gene encodes CDR1 MNHNS and CDR2 SASEGT. CDR3 bases: TGTGCCAGCAGTGAAGGAAGCCTCAGGGTATTTAACACTGAAGCTTTCTTT. Protein: CASSEGSLRVFNTEAFF.

This clonotype turned up a few times. V and J are TRBV29-1 and TRBJ2-7, with D uncertain. V was clipped by 6 bases and J by 6 bases, with 15 bases between them. The germline V gene encodes CDR1 SQVTM and CDR2 ANQGSEA. This CDR3 is 12 amino acids long. DNA of the CDR3: TGCAGCGTCGCCAAAAGCTCCGGCGAGCAGTACTTC. This sequence encodes CSVAKSSGEQYF.

CDR3: CATGLAGVGSFYEQYF. CDR3 coding DNA: TGTGCCACGGGGCTAGCGGGAGTTGGCTCTTTCTATGAGCAGTACTTC. This rearrangement joins TRBV7-2 to TRBJ2-3, with TRBD2 matching 10 bases. The J call may be wrong; the DNA end is better matched by TRBJ2-7. The CDR3 extends over 16 amino acids. CDR1 SGHTA and CDR2 FQGNSA come from the germline V gene.

This clonotype was detected a few times. This rearrangement joins TRBV9 to TRBJ2-3; D is unresolved. V was clipped by 1 base and J by 1 base, with 19 bases between them. CDR3 length: 18 amino acids. In germline, CDR1 is SGDLS, CDR2 YYNGEE. CDR3 residues: CASSVTSQRQMGTDTQYF. The CDR3 coding sequence is TGTGCCAGCAGCGTAACAAGTCAGCGCCAAATGGGCACAGATACGCAGTATTTT.

This clonotype was detected many times. This chain links TRBV6-2 or TRBV6-3 with TRBJ1-1; TRBD1 agrees at 7 bases. Germline loops: CDR1 MNHEY, CDR2 SVGEGT. CDR3 length: 13 amino acids. V lost 5 bases, J lost 7 bases, and 7 bases stayed unmatched. The CDR3 sequence is CASSPQGVVEAFF. The CDR3 nucleotides are TGTGCCAGCAGTCCTCAGGGGGTGGTTGAAGCTTTCTTT.

Comment on this clonotype: A much larger clone is a single base away; this may be a read error. CDR3 loop: CSVGEVGFSGANVLTF. Written as DNA, the CDR3 is TGCAGCGTTGGAGAGGTTGGATTTTCTGGGGCCAACGTCCTGACTTTC. The chain combines TRBV29-1 with TRBJ2-6, with unresolved D. The CDR3 spans 16 residues. Germline V CDR1 and CDR2: SQVTM, ANQGSEA. V lost 4 bases and J 1 base, leaving 14 bases between the germline ends.

This chain uses TRBV6-1 with TRBJ2-7, with 7 bases identical to TRBD1. This CDR3 contains 15 residues. Losses at the gene ends were 5 bases for V and 5 bases for J; bases not matched to a gene: 12. Germline CDR1 is MNHNS and CDR2 is SASEGT. This chain's CDR3 is CASSPQGVVRDEQYF. The CDR3 nucleotides are TGTGCCAGCAGTCCGCAGGGGGTTGTTCGAGACGAGCAGTACTTC.

This clonotype was found many times. This chain uses TRBV28 with TRBJ2-7; 8 nucleotides align to TRBD2. Trimming took 2 bases from V and 1 from J; bases not matched to a gene: 1. This CDR3 comprises 14 residues. Germline V CDR1 and CDR2: MDHEN, SYDVKM. The CDR3 DNA follows: TGTGCCAGCAGTTTACCTAGCGGGTCCTACGAGCAGTACTTC. It specifies CASSLPSGSYEQYF.

This clonotype has a count of ten or more. The rearrangement uses TRBV11-3 and TRBJ2-6, with D possibly called TRBD1 or TRBD2 (5 bases each). The germline CDR1 and CDR2 sequences are SGHNT and YENEEA. This CDR3 is 18 amino acids long. Trimming left V 4 bases short and J 0 bases short, with 16 bases between. The CDR3 loop reads CASSSTRDRDSGANVLTF. The DNA for the CDR3 is TGTGCCAGCAGCTCTACTAGGGACCGCGACTCTGGGGCCAACGTCCTGACTTTC.

This clonotype was seen many times. The J gene is TRBJ2-1, the V gene TRBV11-2, with 9 positions matching TRBD2. The CDR3 totals 15 residues. From germline, CDR1 is SGHAT and CDR2 FQNNGV. V shed 1 base and J 8 bases; nucleotides not matched to a gene: 6. In nucleotides, the CDR3 is TGTGCCAGCAGCTTAGCGTCTAGCGGGATATATGAGCAGTTCTTC. This codes for CASSLASSGIYEQFF.

This clonotype came up a few times. This chain links TRBV5-1 with TRBJ1-6, with TRBD1 as a possible D gene (6 bases). The germline gives CDR1 SGHRS, CDR2 YFSETQ. Trimming removed 0 bases from V and 7 bases from J, with 14 bases in between. The CDR3 length is 16 residues. The CDR3 sequence: CASSLGGGGRNSPLHF. Written as DNA, the CDR3 is TGCGCCAGCAGCTTGGGTGGAGGGGGAAGGAATTCACCCCTCCACTTT.

V is TRBV5-1 and J is TRBJ2-2; D may be TRBD1 (6 bases). Trimming cost V 1 base and J 1 base, with 17 bases left between them. Germline CDR1 is SGHRS and CDR2 is YFSETQ. The CDR3 runs 18 residues. Here the CDR3 DNA reads TGCGCCAGCAGCTTGAGCTTCCGGGGCAGGGGGAACACCGGGGAGCTGTTTTTT. As protein: CASSLSFRGRGNTGELFF. The whole variable domain, filled in from reference TRBV5-1 and TRBJ2-2, reads KAGVTQTPRYLIKTRGQQVTLSCSPISGHRSVSWYQQTPGQGLQFLFEYFSETQRNKGNFPGRFSGRQFSNSRSEMNVSTLELGDSALYLCASSLSFRGRGNTGELFFGEGSRLTVL.

The V call is TRBV29-1, the J call TRBJ2-7, with 10 positions matching TRBD2. The germline V gene has CDR1 SQVTM and CDR2 ANQGSEA. V shed 5 bases, J shed 1 base, and the junction held 8 bases outside the gene matches. CDR3 size: 15 residues. Here the CDR3 DNA reads TGCAGCGTTCGACTTGCTAGCGGGGGTTCCTACGAGCAGTACTTC. Residues: CSVRLASGGSYEQYF.

This sequence joins TRBV12-3 or TRBV12-4 and TRBJ2-1, with 10 nucleotides matching TRBD2. V shed 5 bases, J shed 7 bases, and the junction held 8 bases outside the gene matches. The CDR3 is made up of 15 amino acids. CDR3 DNA: TGTGCCAGCAGTCCCCTAGCGGGAGTTTGGAATGAGCAGTTCTTC. Amino acid sequence: CASSPLAGVWNEQFF.

On this clonotype: A far larger clone is only one base removed, so a read error is likely. The chain recombines TRBV2 with TRBJ2-1, with 13 bases aligning to TRBD2. Germline V gene sequence: CDR1 SNHLY, CDR2 FYNNEI. The V gene end was trimmed by 8 bases and the J gene end by 7 bases; junction bases not matched to a gene: 8. The CDR3 is made up of 15 amino acids. The CDR3 reads CASRGTSGKGNEQFF. In nucleotides, the CDR3 is TGTGCCAGCCGAGGGACTAGCGGGAAGGGTAATGAGCAGTTCTTC.

This clonotype was seen a handful of times. The rearrangement links TRBV19 to TRBJ1-5; D may be TRBD1 (5 bases). Germline lookup yields CDR1 LNHDA and CDR2 SQIVND (reference sequence). The CDR3 runs to 16 residues. The ends were cut back, 4 bases at V and 1 base at J, with 14 bases in the middle. The CDR3 DNA reads as TGTGCCAGTAGTACTTCACCGGGACTCAGCAATCAGCCCCAGCATTTT. It specifies CASSTSPGLSNQPQHF.